A single sample gave rise to the 15 T cell receptor beta chains below, sequenced in a study of T cells in Graves' hyperthyroidism and ophthalmopathy. From RNA transcripts, TCR beta CDR3 regions were amplified. HTBI primers drove first-round RT-PCR of the TCR CDR3. TCRdb re-analysed the multiplex PCR reads in MiXCR, keeping a single row per CDR3 protein. The sample includes 550,000 to 850,000 distinct CDR3 sequences, around a sixth of them seen just once. Specimen: blood. The receptors shown here come from a woman in her forties or fifties with Graves' hyperthyroidism that later progressed to Graves' ophthalmopathy.

This clonotype has a count of ten or more. The gene calls are TRBV5-1 and TRBJ2-1; unclear D gene. This CDR3 has 12 amino acids. Germline loops: CDR1 SGHRS, CDR2 YFSETQ. With 1 base removed from V and 3 bases from J, the gap between germline ends came to 2 bases. The CDR3 sequence: CASSLIYNEQFF. The CDR3 nucleotides are TGCGCCAGCAGCTTGATCTACAATGAGCAGTTCTTC.

The V gene is TRBV5-1, the J gene TRBJ1-6; D unclear. The CDR3 runs 17 residues. Per the germline V gene, CDR1 is SGHRS and CDR2 is YFSETQ. V was clipped by 0 bases and J by 0 bases, with 10 bases between them. CDR3 protein: CASSLGVAHSYNSPLHF. CDR3 DNA: TGCGCCAGCAGCTTGGGGGTGGCCCACTCCTATAATTCACCCCTCCACTTT.

In its sample, this clonotype was seen a few times. The rearrangement joins TRBV12-3 or TRBV12-4 to TRBJ2-7, with 12 bases that match TRBD2. The CDR3 runs 16 residues. The trim removed 6 bases at V and 4 bases at J, leaving 10 bases unmatched. CDR3 loop: CASSPDRLAGEYEQYF. The DNA for the CDR3 is TGTGCCAGCAGCCCCGACCGACTAGCGGGGGAATACGAGCAGTACTTC.

The chain carries TRBV20-1 and TRBJ2-1, with 8 bases identical to TRBD2. This CDR3 contains 13 residues. V was clipped by 6 bases and J by 8 bases; unmatched bases: 9. The V gene's germline CDR1 is DFQATT and CDR2 SNEGSKA (reference sequence). The CDR3 loop reads CSADGGAPYEQFF. The DNA for the CDR3 is TGCAGTGCCGACGGGGGGGCCCCCTATGAGCAGTTCTTC.

The table lists this clonotype with a few counts. Since a much larger clone is just one base distant, this may be a read error. The J gene is TRBJ1-5, the V gene TRBV2; maybe TRBD1 (5 bases). Per the germline V gene, CDR1 is SNHLY and CDR2 is FYNNEI. The CDR3 loop spans 15 amino acids. CDR3 sequence: CANSERDYSNQPQHF. In DNA, the CDR3 is TGTGCCAACAGTGAAAGGGACTATAGCAATCAGCCCCAGCATTTT.

This clonotype was detected only a few times. This chain links TRBV10-3 with TRBJ1-5; unclear D gene. Looked up from germline, CDR1 is ENHRY and CDR2 is SYGVKD. The germline V and J ends were trimmed by 2 bases and 2 bases, with 10 bases remaining between them. CDR3 length equals 15 residues. The CDR3 DNA reads as TGTGCCATCAGTGAGACAAAGCCAGGCAATCAGCCCCAGCATTTT. Translating it yields CAISETKPGNQPQHF.

V gene TRBV9 combines with J gene TRBJ2-2; either TRBD1 or TRBD2 may fit D (6 bases each). The CDR3 runs to 14 residues. V was clipped by 0 bases and J by 5 bases, with 8 bases between them. Germline lookup yields CDR1 SGDLS and CDR2 YYNGEE. DNA of the CDR3: TGTGCCAGCAGCGTAGCGGGGGCGACCGGGGAGCTGTTTTTT. Protein: CASSVAGATGELFF.

This clonotype was counted at least ten times. The V and J genes are TRBV7-6 and TRBJ1-2; 9 bases are a match to TRBD1. J lost 4 bases, V lost 1 base, and 4 bases had no gene match. This CDR3 is 15 amino acids long. The germline gives CDR1 SGHVS, CDR2 FNYEAQ. The CDR3 region has the DNA TGTGCCAGCAGCTTAGACGGACAGGGGTCCTATGGCTACACCTTC. This codes for CASSLDGQGSYGYTF.

This clonotype was recorded many times. The chain combines TRBV5-1 with TRBJ1-2; a possible D gene is TRBD1 (5 bases). The CDR3 is 12 amino acids. V shed 0 bases and J shed 8 bases, with 8 bases lying between them. CDR1 is SGHRS and CDR2 is YFSETQ in the germline V gene. Written as DNA, the CDR3 is TGCGCCAGCAGCTTGGCCAGGGTGGGCTACACCTTC. Its protein is CASSLARVGYTF.

The sample holds many counts of this clonotype. V is TRBV12-3 or TRBV12-4 and J is TRBJ1-2, with 9 bases aligning to TRBD1. Germline trimming cut 8 bases from V and 8 bases from J; bases unmatched to any gene: 6. This CDR3 has 12 amino acids. This chain's CDR3 is CASEDRGAGYTF. The DNA of the CDR3 is TGTGCCAGCGAAGACAGGGGGGCGGGCTACACCTTC.

The rearrangement links TRBV5-1 to TRBJ2-1; D is uncertain. The CDR3 is 15 residues long. CDR1 SGHRS and CDR2 YFSETQ come from the germline V gene. The V end lost 0 bases, the J end lost 4 bases, and 11 bases lay between the germline ends. CDR3: CASSLGSRQYNEQFF. The CDR3 DNA follows: TGCGCCAGCAGCTTGGGATCGCGACAATACAATGAGCAGTTCTTC.

This clonotype occurred many times. This sequence joins TRBV7-6 and TRBJ2-2, with D uncertain. CDR1 and CDR2 from the germline V gene are SGHVS and FNYEAQ. CDR3 length equals 15 residues. The ends were cut back, 5 bases at V and 1 base at J, with 11 bases in the middle. CDR3 coding DNA: TGTGCCAGCAGCCCTAAAGGCGGGAACACCGGGGAGCTGTTTTTT. This codes for CASSPKGGNTGELFF. The variable domain in full, with the rest retrieved from reference TRBV7-6 and TRBJ2-2, is GAGVSQSPRYKVTKRGQDVALRCDPISGHVSLYWYRQALGQGPEFLTYFNYEAQQDKSGLPNDRFSAERPEGSISTLTIQRTEQRDSAMYRCASSPKGGNTGELFFGEGSRLTVL.

The chain recombines TRBV7-6 with TRBJ1-4; 10 bases match TRBD1. V gave up 7 bases and J gave up 5 bases; unmatched junction bases: 7. The CDR3 consists of 15 residues. From germline, CDR1 is SGHVS and CDR2 FNYEAQ. The CDR3 nucleotides are TGTGCCAGCACTCCCAGGGACAGGGGAAATGAAAAACTGTTTTTT. Its protein product is CASTPRDRGNEKLFF.

There are a few counts of this clonotype. This chain connects TRBV7-6 to TRBJ2-3, with D possibly matching TRBD2 (7 bases). Germline V lookup: CDR1 SGHVS, CDR2 FNYEAQ. The CDR3 sequence is 14 residues long. Trimming stripped 7 bases from V and 2 bases from J, with 13 bases between. The CDR3 loop is CASTVGGDTDTQYF. The CDR3, as DNA: TGTGCCAGCACAGTAGGGGGGGACACAGATACGCAGTATTTT.

This clonotype showed up just a few times. This rearrangement joins TRBV3-1 to TRBJ2-5; TRBD1 might be the D (6 bases). Germline V gene data show CDR1 as LGHDT and CDR2 as YNNKEL (reference sequence). V was pared by 4 bases and J by 11 bases, with 14 bases between. The CDR3 consists of 12 residues. The CDR3, as DNA: TGTGCCAGCAGCCTCCGGACAGAGAGGCAGTACTTC. It translates to CASSLRTERQYF.